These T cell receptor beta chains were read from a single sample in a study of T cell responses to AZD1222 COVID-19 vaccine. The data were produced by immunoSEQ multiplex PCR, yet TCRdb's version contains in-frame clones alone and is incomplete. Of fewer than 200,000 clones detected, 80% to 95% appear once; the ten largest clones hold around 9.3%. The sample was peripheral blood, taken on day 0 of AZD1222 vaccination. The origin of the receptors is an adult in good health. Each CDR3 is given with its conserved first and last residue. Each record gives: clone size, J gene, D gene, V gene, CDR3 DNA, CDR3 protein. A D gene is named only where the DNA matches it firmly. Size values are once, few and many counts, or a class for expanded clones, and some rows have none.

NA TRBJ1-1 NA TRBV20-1 TGCAGTGCTACAGTGGTTGGGGCTTTCTTT CSATVVGAFF
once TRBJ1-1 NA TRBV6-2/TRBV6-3 TGTGCCAGCAGTTTAACACTGAACACTGAAGCTTTCTTT CASSLTLNTEAFF
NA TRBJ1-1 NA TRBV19 TGTGCCAGTAGTACTCTTCCGGGACGGAGTAACACTGAAGCTTTCTTT CASSTLPGRSNTEAFF
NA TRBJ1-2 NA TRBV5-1 TGCGCCAGCAGCTTGGACGGCTCATATGGCTACACCTTC CASSLDGSYGYTF
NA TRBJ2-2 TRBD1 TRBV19 TGTGCCAGTAGTTTGTCCGAACAGGGGCCCGGGGAGCTGTTTTTT CASSLSEQGPGELFF
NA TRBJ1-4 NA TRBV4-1 TGCGCCAGCAGCCAAGGGCAGCGATCTAATGAAAAACTGTTTTTT CASSQGQRSNEKLFF
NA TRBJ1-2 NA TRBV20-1 TGCAGTTCCTTTAGTCACTATGGCTACACCTTC CSSFSHYGYTF
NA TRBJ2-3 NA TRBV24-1 TGTGCCACCAGTGGGGGAGATACGCAGTATTTT CATSGGDTQYF
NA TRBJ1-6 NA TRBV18 TGTGCCAGCTCACAGATTAAAAGCTCCTATAATTCACCCCTCCACTTT CASSQIKSSYNSPLHF
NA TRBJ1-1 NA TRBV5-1 TGCGCCAGCAGCTTATTGACCCGAGAGGTTGAAGCTTTCTTT CASSLLTREVEAFF
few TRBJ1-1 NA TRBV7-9 TGTGCCAGCAGCCCCGGTGGACACCTGAACACTGAAGCTTTCTTT CASSPGGHLNTEAFF
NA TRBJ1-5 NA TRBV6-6 TGTGCCAGCAGGGCGGGACGGGACCTTCCCCAGCATTTT CASRAGRDLPQHF
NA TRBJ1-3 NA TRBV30 TGTGCCCGCTCCGGGACACCGGGAAACACCATATATTTT CARSGTPGNTIYF
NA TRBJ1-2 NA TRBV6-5 TGTGCCAGCAGCTTCGGATTCTATGGCTACACCTTC CASSFGFYGYTF
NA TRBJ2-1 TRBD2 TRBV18 TGTGCCAGCTCACTAAACGATAACCTAGCGGTCTACAATGAGCAGTTCTTC CASSLNDNLAVYNEQFF
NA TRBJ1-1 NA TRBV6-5 TGTGCCAGCAGTCCACAGCGACGGCGGAACACTGAAGCTTTCTTT CASSPQRRRNTEAFF
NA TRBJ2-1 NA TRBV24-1 TGTGCCACCAGTGACCGACAGGACCCTTACAATGAGCAGTTCTTC CATSDRQDPYNEQFF
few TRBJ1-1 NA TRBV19 TGTGCCACCACAGAGGACTGGAAAGCTTTCTTT CATTEDWKAFF
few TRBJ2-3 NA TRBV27 TGTGCCAGCACCCCGGAGGCAGGGCACCAAGATACGCAGTATTTT CASTPEAGHQDTQYF
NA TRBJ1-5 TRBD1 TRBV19 TGTGCCAGTAGTTACCTTGACAGGGGAAGCGGCAATCAGCCCCAGCATTTT CASSYLDRGSGNQPQHF
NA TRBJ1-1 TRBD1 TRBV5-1 TGCGCCAGCAGCGGACAGGGGGCCGGGACTGAAGCTTTCTTT CASSGQGAGTEAFF
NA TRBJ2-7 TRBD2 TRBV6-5 TGTGCCAGCAGAATGGAAGGGACTAGCTACGAGCAGTACTTC CASRMEGTSYEQYF
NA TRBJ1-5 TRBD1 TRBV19 TGTGCCAGTACCCTCAGGACAGGGCTAAATCAGCCCCAGCATTTT CASTLRTGLNQPQHF
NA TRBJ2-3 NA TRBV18 TGTGCCAGCTCACCCCTTCACTCGGCCACAGATACGCAGTATTTT CASSPLHSATDTQYF
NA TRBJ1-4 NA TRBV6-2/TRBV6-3 TGTGCCAGCAGCCAACTTGCAACTAATGAAAAACTGTTTTTT CASSQLATNEKLFF
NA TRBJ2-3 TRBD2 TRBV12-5 TGTGCTAGTGGTTGGGGGGGGACTAGCGATGGCACAGATACGCAGTATTTT CASGWGGTSDGTDTQYF
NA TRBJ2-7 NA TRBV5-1 TGCGCCAGCAGCCCTTGGGCGGGTTCCTACGAGCAGTACTTC CASSPWAGSYEQYF
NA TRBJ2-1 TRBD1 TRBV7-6 TGTGCCAGCAGCTTACAACAGGGGGCCGGCTACAATGAGCAGTTCTTC CASSLQQGAGYNEQFF
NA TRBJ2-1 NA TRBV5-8 TGTGCCAGCAGCTTAGGGGACACCAGCTCCTACAATGAGCAGTTCTTC CASSLGDTSSYNEQFF
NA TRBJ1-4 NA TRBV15 TGTGCCACCAGCAGGCTGTCCTTCGGATCTAATGAAAAACTGTTTTTT CATSRLSFGSNEKLFF
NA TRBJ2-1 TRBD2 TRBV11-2 TGTGCCAGCAGCTCGTATAGCGGGGGCAACGGTGAGCAGTTCTTC CASSSYSGGNGEQFF
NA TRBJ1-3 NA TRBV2 TGTGCCAGCAGTGAGGGCAGGGCTGGAAACACCATATATTTT CASSEGRAGNTIYF
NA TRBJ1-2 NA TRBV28 TGTGCCAGCCTCGTTCCGGGGGCGCGGGACATCTATGGCTACACCTTC CASLVPGARDIYGYTF
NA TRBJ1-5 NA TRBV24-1 TGTGCCACCAGTGAGGGGGAGAGGAGGCAGCCCCAGCATTTT CATSEGERRQPQHF
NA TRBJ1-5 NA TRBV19 TGTGCCAGTACCCCCGGAGGGAGAGGCAATCAGCCCCAGCATTTT CASTPGGRGNQPQHF
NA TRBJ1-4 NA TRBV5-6 TGTGCCAGCAGCTTGCAGGGCGGGAATGAAAAACTGTTTTTT CASSLQGGNEKLFF
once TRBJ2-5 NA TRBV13 TGTGCCAGCAGCTTGGGAAACCAAGAGACCCAGTACTTC CASSLGNQETQYF
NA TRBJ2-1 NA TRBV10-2 TGCGCCAGCAGTGATTCCGGCACGCGGAAACAGTTCTTC CASSDSGTRKQFF
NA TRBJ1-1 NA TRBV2 TGTGCCAGCAGTGCCTTACTGAACACTGAAGCTTTCTTT CASSALLNTEAFF
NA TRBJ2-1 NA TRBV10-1 TGCGCCAGCAGTGAGTCATTCAATGAGCAGTTCTTC CASSESFNEQFF
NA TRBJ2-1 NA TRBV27 TGTGCCAGCAGCCCCGGGACGGTGTCCTACAATGAGCAGTTCTTC CASSPGTVSYNEQFF
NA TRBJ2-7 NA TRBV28 TGTGCCAGCAGTCCCCTCTCCTACGAGCAGTACTTC CASSPLSYEQYF
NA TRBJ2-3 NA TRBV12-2 TGTGCAAGTCGACAAACGCGGACTAGCGGGGATCACACAGATACGCAGTATTTT CASRQTRTSGDHTDTQYF